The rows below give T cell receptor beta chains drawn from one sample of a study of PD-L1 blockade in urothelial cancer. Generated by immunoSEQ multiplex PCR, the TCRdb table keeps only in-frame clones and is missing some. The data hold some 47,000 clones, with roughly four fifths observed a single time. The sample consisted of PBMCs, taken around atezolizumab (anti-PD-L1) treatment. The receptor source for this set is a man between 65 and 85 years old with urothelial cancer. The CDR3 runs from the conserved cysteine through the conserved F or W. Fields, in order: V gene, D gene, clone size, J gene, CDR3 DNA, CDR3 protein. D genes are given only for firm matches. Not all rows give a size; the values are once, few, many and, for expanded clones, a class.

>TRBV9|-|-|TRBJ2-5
TGTGCCAGCAGCGTGAGAGCCAAAGAGACCCAGTACTTC
CASSVRAKETQYF
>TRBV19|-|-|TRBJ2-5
TGTGCCAGTAGTATAAATGCAGGGAAAGAGACCCAGTACTTC
CASSINAGKETQYF
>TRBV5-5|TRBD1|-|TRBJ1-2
TGTGCCAGCAGCTCCCGGGACAGGGCTGGCTACACCTTC
CASSSRDRAGYTF
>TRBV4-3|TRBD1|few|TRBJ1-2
TGCGCCAGCAGCCAAAGTCCCCCGGGCGGGACAGGGAGAGGTGGCTACACCTTC
CASSQSPPGGTGRGGYTF
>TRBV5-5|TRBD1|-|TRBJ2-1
TGTGCCAGCAGCTTTGACAGGGGGGGGGCTGAGCAGTTCTTC
CASSFDRGGAEQFF
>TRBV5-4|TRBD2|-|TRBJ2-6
TGTGCCAGCAGCTGGGGGGGGTCTGGGGCCAACGTCCTGACTTTC
CASSWGGSGANVLTF
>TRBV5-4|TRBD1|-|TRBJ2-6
TGTGCCAGCAGCTTCCCGGGACAGGGTTTTGGGGCCAACGTCCTGACTTTC
CASSFPGQGFGANVLTF
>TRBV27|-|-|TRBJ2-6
TGTGCCAGCTGGAGCGCCCACTCTGGGGCCAACGTCCTGACTTTC
CASWSAHSGANVLTF
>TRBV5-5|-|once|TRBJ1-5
TGTGCCAGCAGCTTATCGACTATGGGCGGATATCAGCCCCAGCATTTT
CASSLSTMGGYQPQHF
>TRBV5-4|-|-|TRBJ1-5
TGTGCCAGCAGCATCCAGGGTACCCGCAATCAGCCCCAGCATTTT
CASSIQGTRNQPQHF
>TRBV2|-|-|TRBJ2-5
TGTGCCAGCCATCGACAGGTCCAAGAGACCCAGTACTTC
CASHRQVQETQYF